This TCR beta chain was observed in a study of blood T cell repertoires in COVID-19 (TCRdb year 2020). Looking at the study overall: Collaborator samples came from the United States, Italy and Spain and covered acute and convalescent phases of COVID-19. The material from the prospective study consisted of cDNA or gDNA derived from T cells, B-cell-depleted T cells, or PBMCs. Subjects who had been exposed to COVID-19, were actively infected with it, or had recovered from it provided the deeply sampled blood TCRbeta repertoires that made up the dataset. The repertoires were released in a freely available public database meant as a resource for research on the immune response to SARS-CoV-2. The samples were drawn from the first 160 participants of the ongoing ImmuneRACE study and from some 1,300 subjects provided by 6 global collaborators. The sample metadata nearly always contained a de-identified subject ID, COVID-19 status, age in years and sex. Where available, HLA class I and class II types were obtained from metadata supplied by the sample provider rather than from assay-based typing.

Worth noting for this clone: Its specific antigen is unknown. No quality values exist for individual bases; no much larger clone is one base distant.

Summary of the overall study and its limitations: The amount of clinical and demographic metadata varied by source and participant and was provided uncurated.

The immunoSEQ Assay, a bias-controlled multiplex PCR, was used to amplify TCRbeta CDR3 regions from genomic DNA. In the paper's pipeline: Nucleated cell counts per sample were estimated from amplification of reference gene primers within the assay. To quantify the absolute abundance of each unique TCRbeta CDR3 rearrangement, sequence reads were collapsed and filtered. Productive Simpson clonality was computed per sample as the square root of Simpson's diversity index over productive rearrangements. Entries here come from immuneACCESS through TCRdb and include only in-frame sequences with V and J called. Some clones fail to appear in such tables; in the studies checked, an unresolved V gene covers under half of the shortfall, and the cause of the remainder is unknown. From that table come the V and J calls and clone size; the DNA was used to work out D and trimming. Present in this sample are about 290,000 clones, roughly 89% of which were seen just once. Approximately 4.3% of the sample is in the top ten clones.

Whole blood was collected in K2EDTA tubes by collaborating institutions according to the institutions' own protocols. For TCRbeta analysis, collaborator samples were shipped as frozen whole blood, as isolated PBMCs, or as DNA extracted from either sample type. The clonotype originates from a man aged 35 to 55 with acute or convalescent COVID-19. Sample: peripheral blood.

The DNA sequence reads TGTGCCAGCAGTCGGACAGGAGATAATAACTATGGCTACACCTTC. It translates as CASSRTGDNNYGYTF. The chain is assembled from TRBV6-6 and TRBJ1-2; 7 central bases correspond to TRBD1. From V the trimming removes 5 bases and from J it removes 1 base, while the gene matches leave 7 bases of the junction unaccounted for. The germline V gene (reference sequence) gives CDR1 as MNHNY and CDR2 as SVGAGI. The CDR3 starts with the cysteine, ends with the phenylalanine, and has 15 residues. Kept here is only the CDR3 DNA, which spans 45 bases and is read in frame from base 1.